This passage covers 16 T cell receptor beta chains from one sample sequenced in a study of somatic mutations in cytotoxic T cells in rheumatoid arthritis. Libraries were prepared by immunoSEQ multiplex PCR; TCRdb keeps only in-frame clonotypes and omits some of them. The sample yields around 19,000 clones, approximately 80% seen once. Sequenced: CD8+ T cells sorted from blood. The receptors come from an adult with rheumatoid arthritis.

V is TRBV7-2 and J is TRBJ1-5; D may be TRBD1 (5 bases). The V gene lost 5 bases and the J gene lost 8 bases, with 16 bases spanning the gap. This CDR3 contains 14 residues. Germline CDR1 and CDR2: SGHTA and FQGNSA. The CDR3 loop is CASSLSGGWEPQHF. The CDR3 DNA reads TGTGCCAGCAGCCTCTCCGGGGGATGGGAGCCCCAGCATTTT.

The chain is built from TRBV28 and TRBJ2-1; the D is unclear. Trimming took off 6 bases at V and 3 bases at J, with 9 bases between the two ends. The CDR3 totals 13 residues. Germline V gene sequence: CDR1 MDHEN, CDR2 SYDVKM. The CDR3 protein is CASRRKGYNEQFF. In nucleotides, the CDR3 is TGTGCCAGCAGAAGAAAGGGCTACAATGAGCAGTTCTTC.

The CDR3 is CASSLVPQGDFNYGYTF. The CDR3 DNA reads TGTGCCAGCAGTTTGGTCCCGCAGGGGGACTTTAACTATGGCTACACCTTC. The chain couples TRBV28 to TRBJ1-2, with 7 bases that match TRBD1. From germline, CDR1 is MDHEN and CDR2 SYDVKM. V shed 3 bases, J shed 1 base, and the junction held 11 bases outside the gene matches. The CDR3 is 17 amino acids.

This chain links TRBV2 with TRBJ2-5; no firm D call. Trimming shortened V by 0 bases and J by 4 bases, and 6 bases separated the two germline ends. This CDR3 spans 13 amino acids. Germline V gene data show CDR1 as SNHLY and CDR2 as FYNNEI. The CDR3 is CASSEAVGETQYF. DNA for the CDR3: TGTGCCAGCAGTGAAGCGGTAGGAGAGACCCAGTACTTC.

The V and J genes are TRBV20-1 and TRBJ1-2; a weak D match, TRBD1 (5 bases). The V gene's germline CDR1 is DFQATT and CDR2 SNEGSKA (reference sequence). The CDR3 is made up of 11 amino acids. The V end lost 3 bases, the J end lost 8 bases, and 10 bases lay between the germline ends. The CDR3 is CSASKGNGYTF. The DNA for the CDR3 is TGCAGTGCTAGTAAGGGGAACGGCTACACCTTC.

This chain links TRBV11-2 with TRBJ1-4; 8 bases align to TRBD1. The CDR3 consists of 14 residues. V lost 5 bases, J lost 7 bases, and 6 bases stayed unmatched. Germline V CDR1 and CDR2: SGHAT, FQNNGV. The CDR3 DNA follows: TGTGCCAGCAGCCCGCAGGGGGCCGGTGAAAAACTGTTTTTT. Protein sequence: CASSPQGAGEKLFF.

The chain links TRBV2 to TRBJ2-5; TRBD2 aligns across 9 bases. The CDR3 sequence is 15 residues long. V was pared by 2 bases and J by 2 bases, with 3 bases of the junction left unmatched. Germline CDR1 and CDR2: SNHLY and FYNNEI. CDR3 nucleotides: TGTGCCAGCAGTGAACTAGCGGGGCCTCAAGAGACCCAGTACTTC. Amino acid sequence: CASSELAGPQETQYF.

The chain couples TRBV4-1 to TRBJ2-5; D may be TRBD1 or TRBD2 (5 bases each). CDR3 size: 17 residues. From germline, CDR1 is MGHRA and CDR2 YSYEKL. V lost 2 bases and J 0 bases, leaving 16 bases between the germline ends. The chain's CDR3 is CASSQSGTGMYQETQYF. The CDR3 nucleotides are TGCGCCAGCAGCCAATCCGGGACCGGGATGTACCAAGAGACCCAGTACTTC.

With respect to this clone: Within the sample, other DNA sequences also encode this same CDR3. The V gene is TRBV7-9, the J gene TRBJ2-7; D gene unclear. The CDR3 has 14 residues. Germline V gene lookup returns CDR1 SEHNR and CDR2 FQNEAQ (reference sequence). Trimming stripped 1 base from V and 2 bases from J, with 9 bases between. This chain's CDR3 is CASSLGGGPYEQYF. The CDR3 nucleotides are TGTGCCAGCAGCTTAGGAGGCGGCCCCTACGAGCAGTACTTC.

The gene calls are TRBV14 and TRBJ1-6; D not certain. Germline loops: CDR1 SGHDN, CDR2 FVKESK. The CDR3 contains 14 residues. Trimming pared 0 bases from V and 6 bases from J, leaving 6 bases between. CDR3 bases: TGTGCCAGCAGCCAAGATCTAAGTAATTCACCCCTCCACTTT. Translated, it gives CASSQDLSNSPLHF. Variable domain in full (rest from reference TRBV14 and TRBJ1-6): EAGVTQFPSHSVIEKGQTVTLRCDPISGHDNLYWYRRVMGKEIKFLLHFVKESKQDESGMPNNRFLAERTGGTYSTLKVQPAELEDSGVYFCASSQDLSNSPLHFGNGTRLTVT.

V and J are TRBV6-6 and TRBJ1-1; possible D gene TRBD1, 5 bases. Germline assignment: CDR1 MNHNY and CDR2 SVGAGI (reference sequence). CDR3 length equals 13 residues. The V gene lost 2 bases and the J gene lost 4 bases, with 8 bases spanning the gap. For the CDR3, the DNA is TGTGCCAGCAGTTACACTCAGGGCACTGAAGCTTTCTTT. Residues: CASSYTQGTEAFF.

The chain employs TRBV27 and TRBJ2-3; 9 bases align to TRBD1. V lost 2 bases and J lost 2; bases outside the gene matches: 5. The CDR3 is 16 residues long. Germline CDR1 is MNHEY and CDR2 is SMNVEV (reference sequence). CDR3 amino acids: CASSLGTGRATDTQYF. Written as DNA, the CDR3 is TGTGCCAGCAGTTTAGGGACAGGGAGGGCCACAGATACGCAGTATTTT.

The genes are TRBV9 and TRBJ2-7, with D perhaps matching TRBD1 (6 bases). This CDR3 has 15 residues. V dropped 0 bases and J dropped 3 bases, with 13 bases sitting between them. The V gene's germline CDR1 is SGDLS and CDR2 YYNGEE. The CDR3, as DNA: TGTGCCAGCAGCGTAGGGCAGGGGAGCGTCTACGAGCAGTACTTC. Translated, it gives CASSVGQGSVYEQYF.

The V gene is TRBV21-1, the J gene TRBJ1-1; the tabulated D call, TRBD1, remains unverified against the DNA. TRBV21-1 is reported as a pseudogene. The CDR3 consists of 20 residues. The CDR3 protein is CASSIPSLGHGARGGTEAFF. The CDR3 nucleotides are TGTGCCAGCAGCATTCCGTCTCTGGGACATGGGGCCAGAGGTGGCACTGAAGCTTTCTTT.

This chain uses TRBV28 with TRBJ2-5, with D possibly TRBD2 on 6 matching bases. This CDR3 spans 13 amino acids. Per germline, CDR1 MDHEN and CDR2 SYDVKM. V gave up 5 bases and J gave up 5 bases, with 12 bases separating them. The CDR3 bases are TGTGCCAGCAGTCCAGGAGGGTCGGAGACCCAGTACTTC. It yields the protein CASSPGGSETQYF.

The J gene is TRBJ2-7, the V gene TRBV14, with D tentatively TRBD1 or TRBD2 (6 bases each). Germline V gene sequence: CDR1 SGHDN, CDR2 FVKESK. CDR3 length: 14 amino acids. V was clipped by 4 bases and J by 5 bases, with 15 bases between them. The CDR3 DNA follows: TGTGCCAGCAGCCTTATCGGGGGCGCGAACGAGCAGTACTTC. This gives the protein CASSLIGGANEQYF.